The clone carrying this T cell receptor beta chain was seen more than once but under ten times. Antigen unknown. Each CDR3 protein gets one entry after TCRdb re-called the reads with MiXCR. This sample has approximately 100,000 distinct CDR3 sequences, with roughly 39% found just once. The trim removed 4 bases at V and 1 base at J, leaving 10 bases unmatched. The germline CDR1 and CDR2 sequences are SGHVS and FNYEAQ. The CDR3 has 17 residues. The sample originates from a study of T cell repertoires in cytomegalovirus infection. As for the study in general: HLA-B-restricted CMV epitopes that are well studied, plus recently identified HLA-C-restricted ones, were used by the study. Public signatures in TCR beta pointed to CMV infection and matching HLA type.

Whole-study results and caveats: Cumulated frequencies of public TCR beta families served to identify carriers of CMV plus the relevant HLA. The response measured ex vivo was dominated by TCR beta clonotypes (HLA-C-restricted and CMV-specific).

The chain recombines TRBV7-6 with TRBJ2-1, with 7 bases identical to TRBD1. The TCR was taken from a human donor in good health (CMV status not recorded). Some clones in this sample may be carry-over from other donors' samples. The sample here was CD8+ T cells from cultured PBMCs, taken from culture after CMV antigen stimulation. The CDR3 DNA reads TGTGCCAGCAGCTCTACACAGGGGAGAGGTTCCTACAATGAGCAGTTCTTC. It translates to CASSSTQGRGSYNEQFF.